A selection of T cell receptor beta chains follows, all from one sample in a study of beta chain features in type 1 diabetes. Here immunoSEQ multiplex PCR was the method, and the copy in TCRdb shows in-frame clones only, minus some. The sample includes under 300,000 clones, just over 20% of them seen just once. Material for sequencing was naive CD4+ T cells from blood. The receptors come from a woman in her 40s with type 1 diabetes. The CDR3 runs from the conserved cysteine through the conserved F or W. The order of the fields is D gene, V gene, J gene, clone size, CDR3 DNA, CDR3 protein. The D gene is left open where the match is weak. The listing skips clone size in some rows; elsewhere it reads once, few, many or a size class.

D gene: NA
V gene: TRBV29-1
J gene: TRBJ2-3
clone size: few
CDR3 DNA: TGCAGCGTTGTAACAGACGCAGATACGCAGTATTTT
CDR3 protein: CSVVTDADTQYF

D gene: TRBD2
V gene: TRBV18
J gene: TRBJ2-5
clone size: few
CDR3 DNA: TGTGCCAGCTCACCTTTAGCGGGAGGCCTCCAAGAGACCCAGTACTTC
CDR3 protein: CASSPLAGGLQETQYF

D gene: TRBD1
V gene: TRBV9
J gene: TRBJ2-3
clone size: few
CDR3 DNA: TGTGCCAGCAGCATACTGGGACAGCTCGTCACAGATACGCAGTATTTT
CDR3 protein: CASSILGQLVTDTQYF

D gene: TRBD2
V gene: TRBV2
J gene: TRBJ2-7
clone size: NA
CDR3 DNA: TGTGCCAGCAGGGAGACTAGCGGAAACTACGAGCAGTACTTC
CDR3 protein: CASRETSGNYEQYF

D gene: TRBD2
V gene: TRBV7-3
J gene: TRBJ2-7
clone size: NA
CDR3 DNA: TGTGCCAGCAGCTTAGGGAGGGCCGGAGTCTACGAGCAGTACTTC
CDR3 protein: CASSLGRAGVYEQYF

D gene: NA
V gene: TRBV2
J gene: TRBJ1-1
clone size: NA
CDR3 DNA: TGTGCCAGCACGGGGGACGGAGTCTCCGAAGCTTTCTTT
CDR3 protein: CASTGDGVSEAFF

D gene: NA
V gene: TRBV5-6
J gene: TRBJ2-7
clone size: NA
CDR3 DNA: TGTGCCAGCAGCTTGCAGGGTACCGGCGAGCAGTACTTC
CDR3 protein: CASSLQGTGEQYF

D gene: TRBD1
V gene: TRBV5-4
J gene: TRBJ2-5
clone size: few
CDR3 DNA: TGTGCCAGCAGCGGGGACAGGGGGTGGGTAGAGACCCAGTACTTC
CDR3 protein: CASSGDRGWVETQYF

D gene: TRBD1
V gene: TRBV10-3
J gene: TRBJ1-2
clone size: NA
CDR3 DNA: TGTGCCATCAGAGGACAGGGGCCTGGCTACACCTTC
CDR3 protein: CAIRGQGPGYTF

D gene: NA
V gene: TRBV6-1
J gene: TRBJ1-1
clone size: NA
CDR3 DNA: TGTGCCAGCAGTTCGAACGGGGTGAACACTGAAGCTTTCTTT
CDR3 protein: CASSSNGVNTEAFF

D gene: TRBD2
V gene: TRBV19
J gene: TRBJ2-5
clone size: NA
CDR3 DNA: TGTGCCAGTTCGACTAGCCCAGAGACCCAGTACTTC
CDR3 protein: CASSTSPETQYF

D gene: TRBD2
V gene: TRBV25-1
J gene: TRBJ2-7
clone size: NA
CDR3 DNA: TGTGCCAGCAGCCCCCCGGGGGGGGACTCCTACGAGCAGTACTTC
CDR3 protein: CASSPPGGDSYEQYF

D gene: TRBD2
V gene: TRBV5-1
J gene: TRBJ2-1
clone size: few
CDR3 DNA: TGCGCCAGCAGCTTACCGGGACTAGCGGGAGTTAATGAGCAGTTCTTC
CDR3 protein: CASSLPGLAGVNEQFF

D gene: NA
V gene: TRBV4-1
J gene: TRBJ2-7
clone size: NA
CDR3 DNA: TGCGCCAGCAGCCAAGCTTCTCAGGTATCCTACGAGCAGTACTTC
CDR3 protein: CASSQASQVSYEQYF

D gene: TRBD1
V gene: TRBV7-6
J gene: TRBJ1-6
clone size: NA
CDR3 DNA: TGTGCCAGCAGCCCGTCGGGACAGGGCACCAGCTCCTATAATTCACCCCTCCACTTT
CDR3 protein: CASSPSGQGTSSYNSPLHF

D gene: NA
V gene: TRBV28
J gene: TRBJ1-5
clone size: NA
CDR3 DNA: TGTGCCAGCAGCGCAGGGTTCCAGCCCCAGCATTTT
CDR3 protein: CASSAGFQPQHF

D gene: NA
V gene: TRBV20-1
J gene: TRBJ2-3
clone size: NA
CDR3 DNA: TGCAGTGCAACTACAGATACGCAGTATTTT
CDR3 protein: CSATTDTQYF

D gene: TRBD1
V gene: TRBV29-1
J gene: TRBJ2-7
clone size: NA
CDR3 DNA: TGCAGCGTTACAGGGGGCACCTACGAGCAGTACTTC
CDR3 protein: CSVTGGTYEQYF

D gene: TRBD1
V gene: TRBV11-3
J gene: TRBJ2-7
clone size: NA
CDR3 DNA: TGTGCCAGCAGCTTCGACAGGGCAGCCGAGCAGTACTTC
CDR3 protein: CASSFDRAAEQYF

D gene: NA
V gene: TRBV7-3
J gene: TRBJ2-2
clone size: NA
CDR3 DNA: TGTGCCAGCAGCTTAAGGGGAAGGGGTAACACCGGGGAGCTGTTTTTT
CDR3 protein: CASSLRGRGNTGELFF

D gene: TRBD1
V gene: TRBV29-1
J gene: TRBJ1-1
clone size: few
CDR3 DNA: TGCAGCGTTGGGGAAGGGGGCGCGGTCCCTGAAGCTTTCTTT
CDR3 protein: CSVGEGGAVPEAFF

D gene: TRBD2
V gene: TRBV29-1
J gene: TRBJ2-1
clone size: NA
CDR3 DNA: TGCAGCGTTAGCATCAGCCCGGGACTAGCGAGTGAGCAGTTCTTC
CDR3 protein: CSVSISPGLASEQFF

D gene: NA
V gene: TRBV5-1
J gene: TRBJ2-1
clone size: NA
CDR3 DNA: TGCGCCAGCAGCTCCTTGGGCGGGATTAGTCCCTACAATGAGCAGTTCTTC
CDR3 protein: CASSSLGGISPYNEQFF

D gene: NA
V gene: TRBV4-3
J gene: TRBJ1-3
clone size: NA
CDR3 DNA: TGCGCCAGCAGCCAAGATGACAGGCTACAGAGTGGAAACACCATATATTTT
CDR3 protein: CASSQDDRLQSGNTIYF

D gene: TRBD1
V gene: TRBV4-3
J gene: TRBJ1-1
clone size: once
CDR3 DNA: TGCGCCAGCAGCCGACCGGGACAGCCATACACTGAAGCTTTCTTT
CDR3 protein: CASSRPGQPYTEAFF

D gene: NA
V gene: TRBV29-1
J gene: TRBJ1-2
clone size: few
CDR3 DNA: TGCAGCGTTGAAACCGGTTTTAACTATGGCTACACCTTC
CDR3 protein: CSVETGFNYGYTF

D gene: NA
V gene: TRBV18
J gene: TRBJ1-2
clone size: NA
CDR3 DNA: TGTGCCAGCTCACCACTGACGGGGAACTATGGCTACACCTTC
CDR3 protein: CASSPLTGNYGYTF

D gene: TRBD2
V gene: TRBV27
J gene: TRBJ2-7
clone size: NA
CDR3 DNA: TGTGCCAGCAGCCCACTAGCGGTTTCCTACGAGCAGTACTTC
CDR3 protein: CASSPLAVSYEQYF

D gene: NA
V gene: TRBV9
J gene: TRBJ1-6
clone size: few
CDR3 DNA: TGTGCCAGCAGCGTAGGAGACATAAGCTCACCCCTCCACTTT
CDR3 protein: CASSVGDISSPLHF

D gene: TRBD1
V gene: TRBV15
J gene: TRBJ1-5
clone size: few
CDR3 DNA: TGTGCCACCAGCAGAGGTGGGACAGGGAGCAATCAGCCCCAGCATTTT
CDR3 protein: CATSRGGTGSNQPQHF

D gene: TRBD1
V gene: TRBV9
J gene: TRBJ1-1
clone size: few
CDR3 DNA: TGTGCCTCTGGGACAGGGAACACTGAAGCTTTCTTT
CDR3 protein: CASGTGNTEAFF

D gene: TRBD2
V gene: TRBV7-2
J gene: TRBJ2-5
clone size: NA
CDR3 DNA: TGTGCCAGCAGCTTAGATCGAGCTAGCGGGCTAGAGACCCAGTACTTC
CDR3 protein: CASSLDRASGLETQYF

D gene: TRBD2
V gene: TRBV4-1
J gene: TRBJ2-5
clone size: few
CDR3 DNA: TGCGCCAGCAGCCAAGACAGTGGTAGCGGGGACCAAGAGACCCAGTACTTC
CDR3 protein: CASSQDSGSGDQETQYF

D gene: NA
V gene: TRBV6-9
J gene: TRBJ1-5
clone size: few
CDR3 DNA: TGTGCCAGCAGTTACACGGGAGGCAATCAGCCCCAGCATTTT
CDR3 protein: CASSYTGGNQPQHF

D gene: TRBD1
V gene: TRBV23-1
J gene: TRBJ1-6
clone size: few
CDR3 DNA: TGCGCCAGCAAGAGAGGACAGGGTAATTCACCCCTCCACTTT
CDR3 protein: CASKRGQGNSPLHF

D gene: NA
V gene: TRBV19
J gene: TRBJ1-6
clone size: NA
CDR3 DNA: TGTGCCAGTAGTATCCCGGTTGATAATTCACCCCTCCACTTT
CDR3 protein: CASSIPVDNSPLHF

D gene: TRBD1
V gene: TRBV7-2
J gene: TRBJ1-1
clone size: NA
CDR3 DNA: TGTGCCAGCAGCCAGGACAGGGGTAGGACTGAAGCTTTCTTT
CDR3 protein: CASSQDRGRTEAFF

D gene: TRBD1
V gene: TRBV7-2
J gene: TRBJ1-6
clone size: NA
CDR3 DNA: TGTGCCAGCAGCTTGGTTGGGACAGGGAATTCACCCCTCCACTTT
CDR3 protein: CASSLVGTGNSPLHF

D gene: NA
V gene: TRBV11-1
J gene: TRBJ1-6
clone size: few
CDR3 DNA: TGTGCCAGCGCCAGGGGCACTCGCAAGATATCGTCACCCCTCCACTTT
CDR3 protein: CASARGTRKISSPLHF

D gene: NA
V gene: TRBV7-9
J gene: TRBJ2-1
clone size: few
CDR3 DNA: TGTGCCAGCAGCTTCCATGGGGACATGGAGTTCTTC
CDR3 protein: CASSFHGDMEFF

D gene: NA
V gene: TRBV11-2
J gene: TRBJ2-1
clone size: NA
CDR3 DNA: TGTGCCAGCAGCTTAATGGCCTCCTACAATGAGCAGTTCTTC
CDR3 protein: CASSLMASYNEQFF

D gene: NA
V gene: TRBV5-6
J gene: TRBJ1-2
clone size: NA
CDR3 DNA: TGTGCCAGCAGCCTCCACTATGGCTACACCTTC
CDR3 protein: CASSLHYGYTF

D gene: TRBD1
V gene: TRBV7-9
J gene: TRBJ2-5
clone size: few
CDR3 DNA: TGTGCCAGCAGCTCGACAGGGGGCGGAGAGACCCAGTACTTC
CDR3 protein: CASSSTGGGETQYF

D gene: NA
V gene: TRBV6-5
J gene: TRBJ2-7
clone size: few
CDR3 DNA: TGTGCCAGCAGTTACTCGTGGGCCAGCTCCTACGAGCAGTACTTC
CDR3 protein: CASSYSWASSYEQYF

D gene: NA
V gene: TRBV4-3
J gene: TRBJ2-3
clone size: NA
CDR3 DNA: TGCGCCAGCAGTTACCAGAAGGGGTTAACAGATACGCAGTATTTT
CDR3 protein: CASSYQKGLTDTQYF

D gene: NA
V gene: TRBV25-1
J gene: TRBJ2-7
clone size: few
CDR3 DNA: TGTGCCAGCAGTGAATACGGGGTTAGAGTCGAGCAGTACTTC
CDR3 protein: CASSEYGVRVEQYF

D gene: NA
V gene: TRBV5-4
J gene: TRBJ2-2
clone size: NA
CDR3 DNA: TGTGCCAGCAGCTTGGGAGCGCCCGAGCGGGTTACCGGGGAGCTGTTTTTT
CDR3 protein: CASSLGAPERVTGELFF

D gene: NA
V gene: TRBV9
J gene: TRBJ1-2
clone size: NA
CDR3 DNA: TGTGCCAGCAGCGTAGATGGGGGCACGTACTATGGCTACACCTTC
CDR3 protein: CASSVDGGTYYGYTF

D gene: TRBD1
V gene: TRBV14
J gene: TRBJ1-6
clone size: few
CDR3 DNA: TGTGCCAGCAGCCAAGGACAGGGTCGCGGTTCACCCCTCCACTTT
CDR3 protein: CASSQGQGRGSPLHF

D gene: TRBD2
V gene: TRBV9
J gene: TRBJ2-1
clone size: few
CDR3 DNA: TGTGCCAGCAGCGTAGCTATAGCGGGGATGGATGAGCAGTTCTTC
CDR3 protein: CASSVAIAGMDEQFF

D gene: TRBD2
V gene: TRBV11-2
J gene: TRBJ2-7
clone size: NA
CDR3 DNA: TGTGCCAGCAGCTTTCAGGTGGTAGCGGGCCTCGAGCAGTACTTC
CDR3 protein: CASSFQVVAGLEQYF

D gene: NA
V gene: TRBV20-1
J gene: TRBJ1-2
clone size: few
CDR3 DNA: TGCAGTGCGCCGGACACGGGCTACACCTTC
CDR3 protein: CSAPDTGYTF

D gene: TRBD1
V gene: TRBV4-1
J gene: TRBJ2-2
clone size: few
CDR3 DNA: TGCGCCAGCAGCCACGCCAGGCCGGGACAGGGGACCAGGACCACCGGGGAGCTGTTTTTT
CDR3 protein: CASSHARPGQGTRTTGELFF

D gene: NA
V gene: TRBV4-3
J gene: TRBJ2-3
clone size: few
CDR3 DNA: TGCGCCAGCAGCCAAGATCGCCCCGGAGATACGCAGTATTTT
CDR3 protein: CASSQDRPGDTQYF

D gene: TRBD1
V gene: TRBV7-9
J gene: TRBJ2-7
clone size: NA
CDR3 DNA: TGTGCCAGCAGCTTCTCCGACAGGGCCGAGCAGTACTTC
CDR3 protein: CASSFSDRAEQYF

D gene: NA
V gene: TRBV7-6
J gene: TRBJ2-7
clone size: NA
CDR3 DNA: TGTGCCAGCAGCTTAGCGAGAAACGAGCAGTACTTC
CDR3 protein: CASSLARNEQYF

D gene: TRBD2
V gene: TRBV2
J gene: TRBJ2-5
clone size: few
CDR3 DNA: TGTGCCAGCACCGGACTAGCGGGCAACCAAGAGACCCAGTACTTC
CDR3 protein: CASTGLAGNQETQYF

D gene: TRBD1
V gene: TRBV6-5
J gene: TRBJ2-7
clone size: NA
CDR3 DNA: TGTGCCAGCAGTCTTACCGCAGGGGGCCTCTACGAGCAGTACTTC
CDR3 protein: CASSLTAGGLYEQYF

D gene: TRBD1
V gene: TRBV5-4
J gene: TRBJ1-1
clone size: few
CDR3 DNA: TGTGCCAGCAGCCGGGACAGGTCGACTGAAGCTTTCTTT
CDR3 protein: CASSRDRSTEAFF